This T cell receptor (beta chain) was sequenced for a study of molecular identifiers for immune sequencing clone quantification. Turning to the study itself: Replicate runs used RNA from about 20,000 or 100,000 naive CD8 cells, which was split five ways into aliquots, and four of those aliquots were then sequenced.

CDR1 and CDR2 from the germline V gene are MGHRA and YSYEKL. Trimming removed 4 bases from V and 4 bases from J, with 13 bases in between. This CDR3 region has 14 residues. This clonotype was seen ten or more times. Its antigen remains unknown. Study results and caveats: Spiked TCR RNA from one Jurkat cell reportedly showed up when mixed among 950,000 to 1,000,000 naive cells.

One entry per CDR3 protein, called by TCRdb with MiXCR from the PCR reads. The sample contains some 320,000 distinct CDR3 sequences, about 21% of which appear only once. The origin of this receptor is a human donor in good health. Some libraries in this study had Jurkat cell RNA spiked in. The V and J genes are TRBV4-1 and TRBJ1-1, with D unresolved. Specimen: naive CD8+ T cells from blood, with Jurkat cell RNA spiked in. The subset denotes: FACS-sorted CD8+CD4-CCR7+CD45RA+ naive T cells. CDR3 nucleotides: TGCGCCAGCAGCCTGTCAGGTCCTTCCACTGAAGCTTTCTTT. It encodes CASSLSGPSTEAFF.